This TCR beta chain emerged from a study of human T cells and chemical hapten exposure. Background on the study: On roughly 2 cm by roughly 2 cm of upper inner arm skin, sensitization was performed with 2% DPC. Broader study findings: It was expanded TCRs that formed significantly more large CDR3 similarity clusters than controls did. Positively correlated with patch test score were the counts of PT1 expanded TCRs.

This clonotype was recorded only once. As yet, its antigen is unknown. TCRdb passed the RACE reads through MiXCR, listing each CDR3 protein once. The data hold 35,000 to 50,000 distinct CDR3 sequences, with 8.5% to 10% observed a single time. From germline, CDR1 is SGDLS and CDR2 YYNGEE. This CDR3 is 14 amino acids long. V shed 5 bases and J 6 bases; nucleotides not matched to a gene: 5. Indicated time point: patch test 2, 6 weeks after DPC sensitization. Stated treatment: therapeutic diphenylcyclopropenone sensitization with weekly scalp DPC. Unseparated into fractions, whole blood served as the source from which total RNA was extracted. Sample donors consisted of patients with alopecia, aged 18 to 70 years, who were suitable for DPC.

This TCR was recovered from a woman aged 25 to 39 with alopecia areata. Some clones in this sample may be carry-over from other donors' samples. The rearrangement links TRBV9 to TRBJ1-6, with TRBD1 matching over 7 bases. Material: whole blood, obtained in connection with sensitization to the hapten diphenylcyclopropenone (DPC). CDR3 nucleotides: TGTGCCAGCAGTGCTGGACAGGTTAATTCACCCCTCCACTTT. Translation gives CASSAGQVNSPLHF.